This section outlines one T cell receptor beta chain sequence together with its context. This record belongs to a study of blood T cell repertoires in COVID-19. Data came from immunoSEQ multiplex PCR; TCRdb stores just in-frame clones and leaves some out. The sample records tens of thousands of clones, approximately 92% being singletons. This clonotype was obtained from a woman older than 75 with acute or convalescent COVID-19. The sequenced sample was peripheral blood.

The CDR3 coding sequence is TGTGCCAGCAGGCCAGGACAGGGTTTGGGCTACACCTTC. Residues: CASRPGQGLGYTF. The rearrangement links TRBV28 to TRBJ1-2; TRBD1 matches at 8 bases. The CDR3 runs 13 residues. V was pared by 6 bases and J by 8 bases, with 8 bases of the junction left unmatched. Germline V CDR1 and CDR2: MDHEN, SYDVKM.